The sample holds one count of the clone carrying this T cell receptor beta chain. Its antigen is unidentified. Only in-frame clones appear in the TCRdb table, and some are missing; sequencing was by immunoSEQ multiplex PCR. This sample has about 98,000 clones, with roughly four fifths found just once. V was clipped by 3 bases and J by 3 bases, with 9 bases between them. This CDR3 comprises 14 residues. Per the germline V gene, CDR1 is KGHSH and CDR2 is LQKENI. These data originate in a study of radiotherapy plus CTLA-4 blockade in lung cancer. Whole-study findings and limits: Early shifts in blood T cell clones, with interferon-beta, reportedly predicted response best. In blood, TCR clones derived from the tumor expanded after radiotherapy plus ipilimumab.

The sequence came from a human donor with non-small cell lung cancer who had a partial response to radiotherapy plus ipilimumab. This chain uses TRBV18 with TRBJ2-1; D unclear. Sequencing was performed on peripheral blood, taken from a patient treated with radiotherapy plus ipilimumab. The CDR3 DNA sequence: TGTGCCAGCTCACCGGAGACGGACTACAATGAGCAGTTCTTC. This gives the protein CASSPETDYNEQFF.